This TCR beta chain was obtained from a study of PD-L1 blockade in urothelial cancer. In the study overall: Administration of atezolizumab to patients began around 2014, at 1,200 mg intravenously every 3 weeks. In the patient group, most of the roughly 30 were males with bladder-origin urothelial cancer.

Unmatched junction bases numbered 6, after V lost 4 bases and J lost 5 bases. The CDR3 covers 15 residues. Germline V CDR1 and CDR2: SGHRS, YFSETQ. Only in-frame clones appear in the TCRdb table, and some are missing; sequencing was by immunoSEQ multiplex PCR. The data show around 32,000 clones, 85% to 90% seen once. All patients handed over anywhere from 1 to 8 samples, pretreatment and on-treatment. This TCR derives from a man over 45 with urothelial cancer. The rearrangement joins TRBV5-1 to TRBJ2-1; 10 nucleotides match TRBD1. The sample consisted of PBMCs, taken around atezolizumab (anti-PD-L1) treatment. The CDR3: CASSITGTGDNEQFF. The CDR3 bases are TGCGCCAGCAGCATAACCGGGACAGGGGACAATGAGCAGTTCTTC.